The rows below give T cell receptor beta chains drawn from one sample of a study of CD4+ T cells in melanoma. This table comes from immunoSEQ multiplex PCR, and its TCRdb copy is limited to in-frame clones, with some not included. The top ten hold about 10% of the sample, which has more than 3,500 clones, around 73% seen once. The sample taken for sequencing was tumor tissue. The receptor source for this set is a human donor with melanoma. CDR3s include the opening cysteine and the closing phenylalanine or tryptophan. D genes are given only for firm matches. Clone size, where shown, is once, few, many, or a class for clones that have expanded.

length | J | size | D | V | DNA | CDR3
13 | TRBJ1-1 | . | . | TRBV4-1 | TGCGCCAGCAGCCAAACACAGGGTTCTGAAGCTTTCTTT | CASSQTQGSEAFF
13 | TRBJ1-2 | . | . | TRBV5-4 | TGTGCCAGCAGCTTGAAGAACATCTATGGCTACACCTTC | CASSLKNIYGYTF
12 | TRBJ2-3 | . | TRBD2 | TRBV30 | TGTGCCTGGACGGGGGGGCCCGATACGCAGTATTTT | CAWTGGPDTQYF
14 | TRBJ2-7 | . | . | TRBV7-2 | TGTGCCAGCAGCGGGGGCTCCAGCTCCTACGAGCAGTACTTC | CASSGGSSSYEQYF
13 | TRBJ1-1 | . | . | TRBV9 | TGTGCCAGCAGGGGGGGGGTTAAGGGTGAAGCTTTCTTT | CASRGGVKGEAFF
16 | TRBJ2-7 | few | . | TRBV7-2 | TGTGCCAGCAGCTTAGTTTGGGTTAAGCTCCCCTACGAGCAGTACTTC | CASSLVWVKLPYEQYF
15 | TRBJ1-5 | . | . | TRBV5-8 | TGTGCCAGCAGCTTTTACAGGATAAGCAATCAGCCCCAGCATTTT | CASSFYRISNQPQHF
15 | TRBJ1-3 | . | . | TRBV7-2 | TGTGCCAGCAGCCCACGACAGACCTCTGGAAACACCATATATTTT | CASSPRQTSGNTIYF
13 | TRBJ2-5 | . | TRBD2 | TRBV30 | TGTGCCTCGCTAGCGGGGGGACAAGAGACCCAGTACTTC | CASLAGGQETQYF
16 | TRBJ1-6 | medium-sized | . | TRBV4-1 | TGCGCCAGCAGCCAAACCGGGACGAAGGGTAATTCACCCCTCCACTTT | CASSQTGTKGNSPLHF
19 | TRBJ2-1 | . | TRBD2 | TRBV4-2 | TGTGCCAGCAGCCAAGGCCCGTCTGGGCGGGGGGGTTTGAGCGATGAGCAGTTCTTC | CASSQGPSGRGGLSDEQFF
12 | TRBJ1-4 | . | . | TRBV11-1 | TGTGCCACCGGATGTCGTTTGAGAAAAACTGTTTTT | CATGCRLRKTVF
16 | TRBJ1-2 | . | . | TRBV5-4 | TGTGCCAGCAGCGGGGGTAGGGGGGGAACGCTTTATGGCTACACCTTC | CASSGGRGGTLYGYTF
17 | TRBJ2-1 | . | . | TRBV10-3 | TGTGCCATCAGTGAGCATGGGGACGCGAGCTCCTACAATGAGCAGTTCTTC | CAISEHGDASSYNEQFF
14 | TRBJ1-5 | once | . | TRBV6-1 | TGTGCCAGCAGTGAACACCCACAGAATCAGCCCCAGCATTTT | CASSEHPQNQPQHF
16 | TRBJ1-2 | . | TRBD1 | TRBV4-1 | TGCGCCAGCAGCCCCCGATCGGACAGGGGTTTCTATGGCTACACCTTC | CASSPRSDRGFYGYTF
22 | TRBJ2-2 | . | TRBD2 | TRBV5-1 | TGCGCCAGCAGCTTGGAAAGGGGGACTAGCGGGGGGCTCCTCCTTAACACCGGGGAGCTGTTTTTT | CASSLERGTSGGLLLNTGELFF
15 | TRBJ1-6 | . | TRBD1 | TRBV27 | TGTGCCAGCAGCCAGGGGGCCGCCTCACTCTCACCCCTCCACTTT | CASSQGAASLSPLHF
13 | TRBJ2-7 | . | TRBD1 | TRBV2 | TGTGCCAGCAACCGGGACAGGGCTAACGAGCAGTACTTC | CASNRDRANEQYF
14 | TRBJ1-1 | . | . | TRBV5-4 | TGTGCCAGCAGCTTGGAACAGGGTTGGACTGAAGCTTTCTTT | CASSLEQGWTEAFF
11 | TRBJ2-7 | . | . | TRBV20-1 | TGCAGTGCGGACATCTCCTACGAGCAGTACTTC | CSADISYEQYF
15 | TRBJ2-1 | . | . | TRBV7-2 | TGTGCCAGCAGCTCTATGGGACTTGATGGTAATGAGCAGTTCTTC | CASSSMGLDGNEQFF